This T cell receptor (beta chain) comes out of a study of naive and memory T cell subsets. This clonotype showed up many times. The antigen remains undetermined. Study findings and constraints: The RNA method is potentially sensitive to activation and differentiation changes.

An oligonucleotide containing a UMI was ligated to the 3' end of TCR cDNA. The V and J ends lost 6 bases and 5 bases, in that order; junction bases with no gene match: 4. The germline V gene encodes CDR1 SQVTM and CDR2 ANQGSEA. This CDR3 comprises 12 residues. Ligated cDNA underwent four rounds of PCR with nested alpha and beta constant region primers and SP2. TCRdb called the 5' RACE reads again in MiXCR, with one record for every CDR3 protein. This sample has 50,000 to 65,000 distinct CDR3 sequences, with approximately 8% found just once. This clonotype originated in a female donor in good health. The chain joins TRBV29-1 to TRBJ1-1, with 9 positions matching TRBD1. The CDR3 reads CSVGQGITEAFF. The CDR3 DNA reads TGCAGCGTCGGACAGGGGATAACTGAAGCTTTCTTT.